This T cell receptor (beta chain) was identified in a study of PD-1 blockade in classical Hodgkin lymphoma. The overall study: Nivolumab dosing for patients was 3 mg/kg, administered intravenously every 2 weeks.

The CDR3 loop spans 15 amino acids. Germline V CDR1 and CDR2: KGHSH, LQKENI. Trimming cost V 2 bases and J 2 bases, with 13 bases left between them. Assay: immunoSEQ multiplex PCR; the TCRdb copy retains only in-frame clones and omits some. This repertoire shows some 100,000 clones, about 93% found once; its top ten account for just under 2%. The time point is: cycle 4 day 1 (C4D1), after six to seven weeks of nivolumab. In every patient, relapse followed autologous stem cell transplantation, while exposure to brentuximab vedotin differed. V and J are TRBV18 and TRBJ2-7; D uncertain. Sequencing used peripheral blood mononuclear cells (PBMCs), obtained before the fourth cycle of nivolumab. This sequence was found in a human donor with classical Hodgkin lymphoma. CDR3 residues: CASSPASGPPYEQYF. As DNA, the CDR3 is TGTGCCAGCTCACCAGCCTCCGGGCCCCCCTACGAGCAGTACTTC.